This T cell receptor beta chain was sequenced during a study of T cells in Graves' hyperthyroidism and ophthalmopathy. Study as a whole: Once the initial diagnosis was made, peripheral blood was obtained before any treatment.

RNA transcripts were the template for amplifying TCR beta CDR3 regions. The HTBI set primed first-round TCR CDR3 RT-PCR. TCRdb reprocessed the multiplex PCR reads via MiXCR and lists one record per CDR3 protein. The repertoire holds under 350,000 distinct CDR3 sequences, approximately 26% seen once, with approximately 30% in the top ten. Disease duration under 2 months; hyperthyroidism patients were aged 18 to 65. Clinical symptoms, serum thyroxine and TRAb, thyroid ultrasound and orbital computed tomography were used for the diagnoses. This clonotype was found many times. J gave up 6 bases and V 5 bases, and 10 bases lay outside the gene matches. The CDR3 is 18 amino acids. CDR1 SGHAT and CDR2 FQNNGV come from the germline V gene.

The rearrangement links TRBV11-2 to TRBJ2-1, with 16 bases that match TRBD2. This receptor was obtained from a man aged 35-49 years with Graves' hyperthyroidism that later progressed to Graves' ophthalmopathy. Sequenced sample: blood. Here the CDR3 DNA reads TGTGCCAGCAGCCCTGGGACTAGCGGGAGGGCACAAGTCAATGAGCAGTTCTTC. Amino acids: CASSPGTSGRAQVNEQFF.